This T cell receptor (beta chain) was identified in a study of blood T cell repertoires in COVID-19. The CDR3 covers 13 residues. The V and J ends lost 3 bases and 4 bases respectively, with 8 bases between them. In germline, CDR1 is SEHNR, CDR2 FQNEAQ (reference sequence). The method was immunoSEQ multiplex PCR; TCRdb's version includes in-frame clones alone and lacks a portion of them. The sample carries tens of thousands of clones, around 89% recorded once. The origin of this receptor is a man aged 70 or older with active or convalescent COVID-19. This chain connects TRBV7-9 to TRBJ2-3; D is possibly TRBD1 (5 bases). The sample was peripheral blood. Here the CDR3 reads CASSFRGPDTQYF. The CDR3 DNA reads TGTGCCAGCAGCTTTAGGGGCCCAGATACGCAGTATTTT.